The 25 T cell receptor beta chains below come from one sample, sequenced in a study of control samples from healthy donors and cancer patients. Only in-frame clones appear in the TCRdb table, and some are missing; sequencing was by immunoSEQ multiplex PCR. The sample lists roughly 100,000 clones; about 90% were seen once. The specimen sequenced was blood. The source of these receptors is a woman aged 18-30 years in good health.

In its sample, this clone is medium-sized. The chain has TRBV5-1 and TRBJ1-1; D might be TRBD1 (6 bases). V was clipped by 4 bases and J by 1 base, with 14 bases between them. This CDR3 contains 15 residues. Germline values: CDR1 SGHRS, CDR2 YFSETQ. The CDR3 sequence is CASSLGRGRNTEAFF. The DNA of the CDR3 is TGCGCCAGCAGCCTCGGCAGGGGAAGGAACACTGAAGCTTTCTTT. The whole variable domain, filled in from reference TRBV5-1 and TRBJ1-1, reads KAGVTQTPRYLIKTRGQQVTLSCSPISGHRSVSWYQQTPGQGLQFLFEYFSETQRNKGNFPGRFSGRQFSNSRSEMNVSTLELGDSALYLCASSLGRGRNTEAFFGQGTRLTVV.

The V call is TRBV24-1, the J call TRBJ2-1; no clear D. This CDR3 region has 11 residues. V was trimmed by 6 bases and J by 4 bases, leaving 3 bases between them. CDR1 and CDR2 from the germline V gene are KGHDR and SFDVKD. The CDR3 sequence is CATSLYNEQFF. The DNA of the CDR3 is TGTGCCACCAGTCTTTACAATGAGCAGTTCTTC.

The V call is TRBV15, the J call TRBJ1-1; TRBD1 matches at 10 bases. Germline V gene data show CDR1 as LNHNV and CDR2 as YYDKDF (reference sequence). Trimming took 3 bases from V and 3 from J; bases not matched to a gene: 10. The CDR3 totals 17 residues. The CDR3 nucleotides are TGTGCCACCAGCAGTCCCGACAGGGGGCAAAAGTACACTGAAGCTTTCTTT. Translation gives CATSSPDRGQKYTEAFF.

The CDR3 protein is CASSPYDGYEQYF. CDR3 bases: TGCGCCAGCAGCCCCTACGACGGATACGAGCAGTACTTC. The rearrangement uses TRBV4-1 and TRBJ2-7; D not resolved. V dropped 4 bases and J dropped 4 bases, with 11 bases sitting between them. The CDR3 spans 13 residues. The germline V gene has CDR1 MGHRA and CDR2 YSYEKL.

The chain combines TRBV11-2 with TRBJ1-5; D is perhaps TRBD1 (6 bases). The CDR3 has 14 amino acids. The germline V gene has CDR1 SGHAT and CDR2 FQNNGV. The V end lost 5 bases, the J end lost 9 bases, and 17 bases lay between the germline ends. The CDR3 spells CASSAGQRSGPQHF. The CDR3 DNA reads as TGTGCCAGCAGCGCCGGACAGCGCTCCGGGCCCCAGCATTTT.

In regard to this clone: This sample includes further DNA sequences coding for the same CDR3. This chain links TRBV6-1 with TRBJ2-7, with 11 bases identical to TRBD1. Germline values: CDR1 MNHNS, CDR2 SASEGT. V shed 4 bases and J 5 bases; nucleotides not matched to a gene: 13. This CDR3 spans 17 amino acids. The CDR3 region is CASSGRTGGGGGNEQYF. As DNA, the CDR3 is TGTGCCAGCAGTGGACGGACAGGGGGCGGGGGGGGTAACGAGCAGTACTTC.

V is TRBV30 and J is TRBJ2-1, with 11 bases matching TRBD2. J lost 6 bases, V lost 3 bases, and 7 bases had no gene match. The V gene's germline CDR1 is GTSNPN and CDR2 SVGIG (reference sequence). This CDR3 comprises 15 residues. The CDR3 DNA sequence: TGTGCCTGGAGCTCTCTAGCGGGAGGACCCAATGAGCAGTTCTTC. Translation gives CAWSSLAGGPNEQFF.

This chain joins TRBV9 and TRBJ1-1; tentative D call: TRBD1 (6 bases). Germline V gene data show CDR1 as SGDLS and CDR2 as YYNGEE. The CDR3 spans 15 residues. The germline V and J ends were trimmed by 4 bases and 0 bases, with 13 bases remaining between them. CDR3 nucleotides: TGTGCCAGCAGCCCCCAAGGACAGATGAACACTGAAGCTTTCTTT. Translated, it gives CASSPQGQMNTEAFF.

This clone has more than one count but fewer than ten. The chain employs TRBV19 and TRBJ2-1; either TRBD1 or TRBD2 may fit D (5 bases each). Germline loops: CDR1 LNHDA, CDR2 SQIVND (reference sequence). V lost 3 bases and J lost 4, with 10 bases in between. The CDR3 spans 14 residues. DNA for the CDR3: TGTGCCAGTAGTATCTTGGGGGATTACAATGAGCAGTTCTTC. Translated: CASSILGDYNEQFF.

This clone has just one count. The rearrangement joins TRBV11-3 to TRBJ1-1; D ambiguous. Per germline, CDR1 SGHNT and CDR2 YENEEA. V lost 5 bases and J lost 2, with 9 bases in between. The CDR3 has 13 amino acids. CDR3: CASSTGVNTEAFF. The CDR3 DNA reads TGTGCCAGCAGCACGGGAGTCAACACTGAAGCTTTCTTT.

CDR3: CASSLVSTELFF. CDR3 sequence (DNA): TGCGCCAGCAGCTTGGTATCGACGGAGCTGTTTTTT. V gene TRBV5-1 combines with J gene TRBJ2-2, with D unresolved. V was clipped by 0 bases and J by 10 bases, with 7 bases between them. Germline assignment: CDR1 SGHRS and CDR2 YFSETQ. The CDR3 contains 12 residues.

The CDR3 sequence is CASSEDRVYGELFF. The CDR3 DNA reads TGTGCCAGCAGTGAGGACAGGGTATACGGGGAGCTGTTTTTT. The chain uses TRBV6-1 and TRBJ2-2; TRBD1 aligns across 8 bases. V dropped 3 bases and J dropped 7; count of bases not matched to a gene: 4. CDR1 MNHNS and CDR2 SASEGT come from the germline V gene. CDR3 size: 14 residues.

The V and J genes are TRBV10-3 and TRBJ1-2, with TRBD1 identical over 9 bases. Germline V gives CDR1 ENHRY, CDR2 SYGVKD. The length of the CDR3 is 14 residues. V was clipped by 3 bases and J by 6 bases; unmatched bases: 5. The CDR3 coding sequence is TGTGCCATCAGTGACCGACAGGGGGGCGATGGCTACACCTTC. Residues: CAISDRQGGDGYTF.

The genes are TRBV5-1 and TRBJ1-6; a weak D match, TRBD1 (6 bases). The V gene's germline CDR1 is SGHRS and CDR2 YFSETQ. The CDR3 contains 18 residues. V was shortened by 2 bases and J by 10 bases, with 25 bases between the two germline ends. CDR3 DNA sequence: TGCGCCAGCAGCTTAGGCCCCCGGGGGCGCCAGGCATCGTCACCCCTCCACTTT. The encoded protein is CASSLGPRGRQASSPLHF.

The rearrangement uses TRBV11-3 and TRBJ2-1; TRBD2 is a possible D gene (6 bases). Trimming cost V 1 base and J 5 bases, with 9 bases left between them. The CDR3 runs to 14 residues. Germline lookup yields CDR1 SGHNT and CDR2 YENEEA. CDR3 nucleotide sequence: TGTGCCAGCAGCTTAGGCAGGGAGGACAATGAGCAGTTCTTC. Translated: CASSLGREDNEQFF.

V usage is TRBV6-5 and J usage is TRBJ2-7; TRBD2 matches 8 bases. The germline V gene encodes CDR1 MNHEY and CDR2 SVGAGI. This CDR3 has 14 residues. J gave up 2 bases and V 6 bases, and 6 bases lay outside the gene matches. The CDR3 coding sequence is TGTGCCAGCAGCTCTAGCGGGCCCACCTACGAGCAGTACTTC. This translates into CASSSSGPTYEQYF.

With regard to this clone: The sample carries other DNA sequences with the same CDR3. The genes are TRBV24-1 and TRBJ2-3; D gene uncertain. V was pared by 9 bases and J by 5 bases, with 17 bases between. This CDR3 has 14 amino acids. Germline lookup yields CDR1 KGHDR and CDR2 SFDVKD. CDR3 sequence: CATATASDGDTQYF. The CDR3 bases are TGTGCCACCGCGACGGCCTCTGATGGAGATACGCAGTATTTT.

J is TRBJ2-5 and V is TRBV19, with 7 positions matching TRBD2. Germline CDR1 reads LNHDA; CDR2 reads SQIVND (reference sequence). V was pared by 4 bases and J by 3 bases, with 11 bases of the junction left unmatched. The CDR3 contains 16 residues. The CDR3 DNA is TGTGCCAGTAGTACTCCTAGCGGCACCTGGGAAGAGACCCAGTACTTC. Its protein is CASSTPSGTWEETQYF. The full variable domain, rest sourced from reference TRBV19 and TRBJ2-5, is DGGITQSPKYLFRKEGQNVTLSCEQNLNHDAMYWYRQDPGQGLRLIYYSQIVNDFQKGDIAEGYSVSREKKESFPLTVTSAQKNPTAFYLCASSTPSGTWEETQYFGPGTRLLVL.

The rearrangement uses TRBV4-1 and TRBJ2-5; D is perhaps TRBD2 (7 bases). Trimming removed 4 bases from V and 1 base from J, with 13 bases in between. CDR1 is MGHRA and CDR2 is YSYEKL in the germline V gene. The CDR3 contains 15 residues. The CDR3 loop is CASSPLRGPQETQYF. DNA of the CDR3: TGCGCCAGCAGCCCGTTGCGGGGGCCCCAAGAGACCCAGTACTTC.

The V call is TRBV20-1, the J call TRBJ2-6; maybe TRBD2 (5 bases). Germline V gene lookup returns CDR1 DFQATT and CDR2 SNEGSKA (reference sequence). V shed 3 bases and J shed 0 bases, with 12 bases lying between them. The CDR3 spans 16 residues. The CDR3 bases are TGCAGTGCTAGTGGGGAGCCGAACTCTGGGGCCAACGTCCTGACTTTC. Encoded protein: CSASGEPNSGANVLTF.

CDR3 DNA: TGTGCCAGCAGACTTTGGACGTCTGACAATGAGCAGTTCTTC. Translation gives CASRLWTSDNEQFF. This chain uses TRBV11-2 with TRBJ2-1; D unresolved. V lost 6 bases and J 5 bases, leaving 14 bases between the germline ends. Germline CDR1 reads SGHAT; CDR2 reads FQNNGV. CDR3 length equals 14 residues.

The chain has TRBV28 and TRBJ2-7, with TRBD2 as a possible D gene (5 bases). The CDR3 extends over 14 amino acids. Between the trimmed V and J ends, which lost 3 bases and 2 bases, there was a span of 11 bases. The V gene's germline CDR1 is MDHEN and CDR2 SYDVKM. CDR3 sequence reads: CASSFTGMTYEQYF. DNA for the CDR3: TGTGCCAGCAGTTTTACGGGAATGACCTACGAGCAGTACTTC.

The chain recombines TRBV5-1 with TRBJ2-5; no definite D call. This CDR3 comprises 12 residues. CDR1 is SGHRS, CDR2 YFSETQ, per germline. The ends were cut back, 5 bases at V and 1 base at J, with 6 bases in the middle. The CDR3 loop reads CASSGPQETQYF. CDR3 nucleotides: TGCGCCAGCAGTGGCCCCCAAGAGACCCAGTACTTC.

The J gene is TRBJ2-7, the V gene TRBV6-5; TRBD2 agrees at 7 bases. This CDR3 is 15 amino acids long. J lost 3 bases, V lost 0 bases, and 5 bases had no gene match. The germline gives CDR1 MNHEY, CDR2 SVGAGI. Here the CDR3 DNA reads TGTGCCAGCAGTTACTCATGGGGGGGGGACTACGAGCAGTACTTC. Its protein product is CASSYSWGGDYEQYF.

The rearrangement links TRBV21-1 to TRBJ1-1. TRBV21-1 is tagged as a pseudogene. The CDR3 runs to 10 residues. The CDR3 DNA reads as TGTGCCCGAAGGAACACTGAAGCTTTCTTT. It translates to CARRNTEAFF.